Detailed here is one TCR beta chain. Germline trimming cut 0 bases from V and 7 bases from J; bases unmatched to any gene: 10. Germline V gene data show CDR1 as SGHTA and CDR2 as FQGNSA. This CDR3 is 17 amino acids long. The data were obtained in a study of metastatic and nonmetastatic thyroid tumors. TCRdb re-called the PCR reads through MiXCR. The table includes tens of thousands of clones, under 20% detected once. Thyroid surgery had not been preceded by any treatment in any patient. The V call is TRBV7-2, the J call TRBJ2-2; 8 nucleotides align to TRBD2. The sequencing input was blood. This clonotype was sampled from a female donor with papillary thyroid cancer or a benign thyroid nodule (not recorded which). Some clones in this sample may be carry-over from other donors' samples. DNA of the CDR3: TGTGCCAGCAGCTTAGCCCCAGCGGGGGCTTACGACGGGGAGCTGTTTTTT. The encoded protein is CASSLAPAGAYDGELFF.